This note documents a single T cell receptor (beta chain) sequence. Its antigen specificity is not known. It has no much larger one-base neighbor in the sample; base qualities were not kept. The source of the sample is a study of Ad26.COV2.S vaccination and SARS-CoV-2 variants (dated by TCRdb to the early 2020s). The study in broad terms: Donors in the vaccine arm were drawn from COV1001, a phase I-IIa trial of Ad26.COV2.S in healthy adults that was multicentre, randomized, double-blind and placebo-controlled. Throughout the experiments and outcome assessment, investigators stayed blinded to trial group allocation. Ad26.COV2.S was given intramuscularly at 5x10^10 or 1x10^11 viral particles, as a single shot or as two shots 56 days apart. TCRbeta repertoire sequencing was used to assess the specificity and breadth of SARS-CoV-2-reactive T cell receptors after Ad26.COV2.S vaccination. The TCR-sequenced set comprised about 32 samples: some 19 Ad26.COV2.S vaccine recipients, 5 placebo recipients and 8 SARS-CoV-2 convalescent individuals. Trial participants were randomized into five groups of five: low-dose or high-dose Ad26.COV2.S given once or twice, or placebo on both occasions. Overall study outcomes, separate from this receptor: After vaccination, substantial breadth of spike-specific CD8+ and CD4+ T cell responses was reported. The authors noted that the TCR breadth and depth analyses may have underestimated total T cell responses. Vaccine and placebo recipients had similar non-spike TCR breadth, a finding consistent with the vaccine containing only spike. Higher spike-specific TCR breadth was observed in Ad26.COV2.S recipients than in placebo recipients (P = 0.0014). Comparing responses between vaccine doses or regimens was not something the study was powered to do.

Taken with the paper, the label for treatment or condition translates to: 19 received Ad26.COV2.S at low or high dose, single or two shots; about 5 received placebo; per-sample allocation not given. Repertoires of vaccine and placebo recipients were sequenced from samples collected on day 63 after the first injection. Cohort 1b enrolled 25 adults aged 18-55 years at a single site in Boston, USA, between 29 July and 7 August 2020. Ad26.COV2.S was a replication-incompetent adenovirus type 26 vector that expressed a prefusion-stabilized SARS-CoV-2 spike protein derived from the original Wuhan strain. TCRbeta CDR3 regions were sequenced with the immunoSEQ Assay. After extraction, genomic DNA underwent amplification by bias-controlled multiplex PCR, followed by high-throughput sequencing. Regarding the original processing steps: Collapsing and filtering of sequences were performed to quantify the absolute abundance of each unique TCRbeta CDR3 region. T cell fraction was estimated by normalizing TCRbeta template counts to usable DNA, with usable DNA measured through amplification of reference genes found in all nucleated cells. Repertoire TCRs were annotated as SARS-CoV-2-specific when V gene, CDR3 amino acid sequence and J gene were exactly matched to a known reactive TCR set. The reference SARS-CoV-2 TCR set was derived from MIRA and filtered for enrichment in COVID-19-positive ImmuneCODE repertoires, a step that removed public or cross-reactive TCRs. Based on the MIRA antigens, annotated TCRs were further analysed at the level of specific ORF or position within ORF. Breadth was defined as annotated unique rearrangements over total unique productive rearrangements; depth was the summed frequency of those rearrangements. Two-sided Wilcoxon rank-sum tests were used to compare TCR breadth between groups. TCRdb retrieved this table from immuneACCESS and kept in-frame rearrangements only. Not all clones are present; in checked studies, unresolved V genes account for under half, and no reason is known for the remainder. V and J calls and clone size are as listed in that table; D and trimming were resolved from the DNA. The sample table holds hundreds of thousands of clones, of which 89% were seen once. Clones ranked in the top ten supply 2.5% to 3% of the sample.

Compared with germline, V lacks 5 bases and J lacks 6 bases; bases without a gene match: 28. The germline V gene encodes CDR1 LGHNT and CDR2 FRNRAP. Counted from cysteine to phenylalanine, this CDR3 has 21 amino acids. The read is trimmed to its CDR3 DNA, 63 bases read in frame from base 1. The receptor's source is a person aged 18-65 years who received the Ad26.COV2.S COVID-19 vaccine or a placebo. The receptor chain draws on TRBV12-5 and TRBJ2-3, and 8 junction bases match TRBD2. The input for sequencing was peripheral blood, taken in a trial of Ad26.COV2.S vaccine versus placebo. The DNA sequence is as follows: TGTGCTAGTGGTCCCAGGCTGGGAGGACTAGCTTTGAGAGATGTGTTGGATACGCAGTATTTT. Protein translation: CASGPRLGGLALRDVLDTQYF.